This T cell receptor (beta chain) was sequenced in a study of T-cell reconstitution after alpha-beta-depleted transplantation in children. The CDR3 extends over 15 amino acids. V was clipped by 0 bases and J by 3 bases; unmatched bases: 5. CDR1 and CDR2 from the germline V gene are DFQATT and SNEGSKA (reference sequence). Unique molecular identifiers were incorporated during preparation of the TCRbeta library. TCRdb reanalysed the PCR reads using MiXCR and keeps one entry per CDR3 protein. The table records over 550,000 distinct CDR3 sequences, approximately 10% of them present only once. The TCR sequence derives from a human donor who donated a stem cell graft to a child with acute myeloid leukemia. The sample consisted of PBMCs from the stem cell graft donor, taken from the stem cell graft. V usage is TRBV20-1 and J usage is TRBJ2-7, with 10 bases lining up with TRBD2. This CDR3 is CSARDTGTSVYEQYF. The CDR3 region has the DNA TGCAGTGCTAGAGATACCGGGACTAGCGTCTACGAGCAGTACTTC.